This TCR beta chain was sequenced during a study of spatial heterogeneity in lung cancer. About the study: Fewer alpha-chain than beta-chain sequences were consistently detected. Across tumor regions, counts of TCR transcripts showed a strong correlation with a T cell module score derived from matched bulk RNA-seq. General study results and limits: Expanded TCRs that were ubiquitous or regional had counts tracking ubiquitous and regional nonsynonymous mutations, respectively. It was found that expanded intratumoral alpha and beta TCR counts tracked tumor mutation counts.

In germline, CDR1 is MNHEY, CDR2 SMNVEV (reference sequence). The CDR3 has 14 residues. Between the trimmed V and J ends, which lost 8 bases and 4 bases, there was a span of 15 bases. Time point reported: sample taken at primary tumor resection. Donors were fewer than 90 untreated early-stage non-small cell lung cancer patients. This clonotype is medium-sized (0.01 to 0.1%). Its specificity is not known. The library was prepared for alpha chains; this beta chain is a stray read, so its frequency means little. TCRdb reprocessed the 5' RACE reads with MiXCR, giving one entry per CDR3 protein. The sample includes under 13,000 distinct CDR3 sequences, 7.9% of them seen just once.

The receptor comes from a female donor with early-stage non-small cell lung cancer. The chain carries TRBV27 and TRBJ2-1; D remains unclear. Sequencing used lung tumor tissue, obtained at surgery. The CDR3 bases are TGTGCCAGCTCGGAAGAATGGCCTTACAATGAGCAGTTCTTC. It translates to CASSEEWPYNEQFF.